A single sample is the source of the 18 T cell receptor beta chains below, sequenced in a study of T cells in Graves' hyperthyroidism and ophthalmopathy. RNA transcripts provided the source from which TCR beta CDR3 regions were amplified. The study used the HTBI primer set for a first-round RT-PCR of the TCR CDR3. From the multiplex PCR reads, TCRdb called clonotypes with MiXCR, one entry per CDR3 protein. The data hold hundreds of thousands of distinct CDR3 sequences, with about two fifths observed a single time. Input material: blood. These receptors all stem from a man younger than 35 with Graves' hyperthyroidism.

There are many counts of this clonotype. The chain couples TRBV15 to TRBJ2-6; 9 bases map to TRBD1. This CDR3 is built from 19 residues. Germline CDR1 LNHNV, CDR2 YYDKDF (reference sequence). The junction had 13 bases not matched to a gene; V was cut back by 3 bases and J by 4 bases. The CDR3 DNA reads TGTGCCACCAGCAGGGAACCGGGACAGGGAACTTCGGGGGCCAACGTCCTGACTTTC. Translated, it gives CATSREPGQGTSGANVLTF.

The genes are TRBV5-8 and TRBJ1-3; D unresolved. V was pared by 7 bases and J by 0 bases, with 11 bases between. This CDR3 is built from 14 residues. Looked up from germline, CDR1 is SGHTS and CDR2 is YDEGEE. CDR3: CASRAWASGNTIYF. The CDR3 coding sequence is TGTGCCAGCCGAGCATGGGCCTCTGGAAACACCATATATTTT. Full variable domain (rest looked up from reference TRBV5-8 and TRBJ1-3): EAGVTQSPTHLIKTRGQQATLRCSPISGHTSVYWYQQALGLGLQFLLWYDEGEERNRGNFPPRFSGRQFPNYSSELNVNALELEDSALYLCASRAWASGNTIYFGEGSWLTVV.

The gene calls are TRBV29-1 and TRBJ2-7; maybe TRBD2 (5 bases). This CDR3 comprises 12 residues. Trimming stripped 2 bases from V and 3 bases from J, with 8 bases between. Germline CDR1 is SQVTM and CDR2 is ANQGSEA. The CDR3 coding sequence is TGCAGCGTTGAATTAGGAGGCTACGAGCAGTACTTC. The encoded protein is CSVELGGYEQYF.

There are many counts of this clonotype. The CDR3 region has the DNA TGCGCCAGCAGTGCCTATAGGAATCAGCCCCAGCATTTT. Its translation is CASSAYRNQPQHF. The rearrangement uses TRBV10-1 and TRBJ1-5; D not resolved. This CDR3 comprises 13 residues. CDR1 and CDR2 (germline): WNHNN, SYGVQD (reference sequence). V was trimmed by 4 bases and J by 4 bases, leaving 8 bases between them.

The chain joins TRBV11-2 to TRBJ1-1; TRBD1 might be the D (6 bases). The CDR3 consists of 13 residues. Between the trimmed V and J ends, which lost 5 bases and 6 bases, there was a span of 13 bases. Per the germline V gene, CDR1 is SGHAT and CDR2 is FQNNGV. The CDR3 DNA is TGTGCCAGCAGCGGAGGGGGTCAGGCTGAAGCTTTCTTT. Translating gives CASSGGGQAEAFF.

This clonotype was seen only a few times. The rearrangement uses TRBV5-1 and TRBJ1-6; D is undetermined. Germline V gene sequence: CDR1 SGHRS, CDR2 YFSETQ. The ends were cut back, 1 base at V and 10 bases at J, with 12 bases in the middle. The length of the CDR3 is 14 residues. CDR3 in amino acids: CASSLPETGSPLHF. The CDR3 DNA reads TGCGCCAGCAGCTTGCCAGAGACGGGATCACCCCTCCACTTT.

V is TRBV12-3 or TRBV12-4 and J is TRBJ1-1; D is perhaps TRBD1 (5 bases). Trimming removed 4 bases from V and 6 bases from J, with 18 bases in between. This CDR3 contains 15 residues. CDR3 residues: CASSYSLLGAAEAFF. The CDR3, as DNA: TGTGCCAGCAGTTACTCGCTGCTCGGGGCCGCTGAAGCTTTCTTT.

This clonotype has more than one count but fewer than ten. The chain joins TRBV6-1 to TRBJ2-7, with D possibly called TRBD1 or TRBD2 (5 bases each). CDR1 and CDR2 from the germline V gene are MNHNS and SASEGT. Trimming shortened V by 7 bases and J by 2 bases, and 9 bases separated the two germline ends. This CDR3 is built from 12 residues. CDR3 sequence reads: CASIRGAYEQYF. CDR3 DNA: TGTGCCAGCATCCGGGGCGCCTACGAGCAGTACTTC.

The chain links TRBV5-1 to TRBJ2-5, with 11 bases identical to TRBD2. The CDR3 spans 17 residues. The junction had 10 bases not matched to a gene; V was cut back by 4 bases and J by 2 bases. The germline CDR1 and CDR2 sequences are SGHRS and YFSETQ. Written as DNA, the CDR3 is TGCGCCAGCAGCCCCCTCGGTGGGACTAGCGGACAAGAGACCCAGTACTTC. This translates into CASSPLGGTSGQETQYF.

Only one count was recorded for this clonotype. The chain couples TRBV19 to TRBJ1-1; D unresolved. This CDR3 has 15 residues. Deletions cut 3 bases from V and 2 bases from J, with 13 bases between. Germline CDR1 and CDR2: LNHDA and SQIVND (reference sequence). The DNA for the CDR3 is TGTGCCAGTAGTATTCAAGTTGGGGAAAACACTGAAGCTTTCTTT. Translation: CASSIQVGENTEAFF.

Only a few counts were recorded for this clonotype. The chain uses TRBV19 and TRBJ2-7, with no clear D. Trimming pared 9 bases from V and 0 bases from J, leaving 18 bases between. This CDR3 is built from 15 residues. Germline loops: CDR1 LNHDA, CDR2 SQIVND (reference sequence). The CDR3 is CASSQEGESSYEQYF. The CDR3 bases are TGTGCCAGCAGCCAAGAAGGCGAGAGCTCCTACGAGCAGTACTTC.

CDR3 in DNA: TGTGCCAGCGGTTCTAGCGGGACAACGAACACCGGGGAGCTGTTTTTT. Protein sequence: CASGSSGTTNTGELFF. This chain links TRBV7-9 with TRBJ2-2; TRBD2 matches 9 bases. CDR1 is SEHNR, CDR2 FQNEAQ, per germline (reference sequence). The ends lost 8 bases at V and 0 bases at J; junction bases unmatched: 7. The CDR3 is 16 amino acids. The full variable domain, rest sourced from reference TRBV7-9 and TRBJ2-2, is DTGVSQNPRHKITKRGQNVTFRCDPISEHNRLYWYRQTLGQGPEFLTYFQNEAQLEKSRLLSDRFSAERPKGSFSTLEIQRTEQGDSAMYLCASGSSGTTNTGELFFGEGSRLTVL.

This clonotype was counted at least ten times. The gene calls are TRBV29-1 and TRBJ2-2; TRBD2 aligns across 12 bases. The ends lost 3 bases at V and 5 bases at J; junction bases unmatched: 1. Germline values: CDR1 SQVTM, CDR2 ANQGSEA. CDR3 length: 14 amino acids. Written as DNA, the CDR3 is TGCAGCGTTGAGACTAGCGGGGGTACCGGGGAGCTGTTTTTT. Protein product: CSVETSGGTGELFF.

V usage is TRBV5-1 and J usage is TRBJ2-7, with a tentative D call TRBD2 (5 bases). The CDR3 sequence is 17 residues long. Germline CDR1 and CDR2: SGHRS and YFSETQ. Between the trimmed V and J ends, which lost 1 base and 2 bases, there was a span of 19 bases. The CDR3 DNA reads as TGCGCCAGCAGCTTGAAGTTTCGGCAGAGGAGGACCTACGAGCAGTACTTC. Protein sequence: CASSLKFRQRRTYEQYF.

In the case of this clonotype: Because the CDR3's place on the DNA is in doubt, the DNA is left out and the CDR3 is given as listed by TCRdb. This sequence joins TRBV25-1 and TRBJ2-2. The germline CDR1 and CDR2 sequences are MGHDK and SYGVNS. Including both end residues, the CDR3 is 18 amino acids long. The CDR3 sequence: CASSRAAKNRQLPGSCFF.

This clonotype was detected a few times. The junction departs from germline at one end; a sequencing error may be responsible. The chain is built from TRBV10-3 and TRBJ2-7, with 7 positions matching TRBD1. Germline V CDR1 and CDR2: ENHRY, SYGVKD. The CDR3 covers 13 residues. Here the CDR3 reads CASSFLQGNEQYF. The DNA of the CDR3 is TGTGCCAGCAGTTTCCTACAGGGGAACGAGCAGTACTTC.

In this sample, this clonotype turned up a few times. The V gene is TRBV5-4, the J gene TRBJ1-4; the D is unclear. Germline V CDR1 and CDR2: SGHNT, YYREEE (reference sequence). The CDR3 has 15 amino acids. Trimming stripped 4 bases from V and 3 bases from J, with 13 bases between. The CDR3 nucleotides read TGTGCCAGCAGCCTCTCAGGCAACGCTAATGAAAAACTGTTTTTT. Amino acids: CASSLSGNANEKLFF. Full variable domain (rest looked up from reference TRBV5-4 and TRBJ1-4): ETGVTQSPTHLIKTRGQQVTLRCSSQSGHNTVSWYQQALGQGPQFIFQYYREEENGRGNFPPRFSGLQFPNYSSELNVNALELDDSALYLCASSLSGNANEKLFFGSGTQLSVL.

This clonotype appeared a few times. The chain joins TRBV16 to TRBJ2-5; 7 bases agree with TRBD2. CDR3 length: 16 residues. Trimming at V came to 2 bases and at J to 5 bases, leaving 11 bases not matched to a gene. CDR1 and CDR2 (germline): KGHSY, FQNENV. The DNA for the CDR3 is TGTGCCAGCAGCCAAGGAGTCGGGGGGAACATGGAGACCCAGTACTTC. Its protein product is CASSQGVGGNMETQYF.